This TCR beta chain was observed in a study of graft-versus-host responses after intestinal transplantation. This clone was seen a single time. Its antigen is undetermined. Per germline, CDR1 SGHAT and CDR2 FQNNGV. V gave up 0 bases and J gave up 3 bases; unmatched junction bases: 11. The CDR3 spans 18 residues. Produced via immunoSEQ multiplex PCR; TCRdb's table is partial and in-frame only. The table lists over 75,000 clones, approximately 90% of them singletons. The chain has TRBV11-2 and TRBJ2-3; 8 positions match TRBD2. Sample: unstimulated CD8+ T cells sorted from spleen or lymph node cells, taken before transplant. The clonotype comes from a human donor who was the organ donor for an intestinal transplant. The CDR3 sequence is CASSLDLIREGWTDTQYF. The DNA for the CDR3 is TGTGCCAGCAGCTTAGATTTAATACGGGAGGGATGGACAGATACGCAGTATTTT.